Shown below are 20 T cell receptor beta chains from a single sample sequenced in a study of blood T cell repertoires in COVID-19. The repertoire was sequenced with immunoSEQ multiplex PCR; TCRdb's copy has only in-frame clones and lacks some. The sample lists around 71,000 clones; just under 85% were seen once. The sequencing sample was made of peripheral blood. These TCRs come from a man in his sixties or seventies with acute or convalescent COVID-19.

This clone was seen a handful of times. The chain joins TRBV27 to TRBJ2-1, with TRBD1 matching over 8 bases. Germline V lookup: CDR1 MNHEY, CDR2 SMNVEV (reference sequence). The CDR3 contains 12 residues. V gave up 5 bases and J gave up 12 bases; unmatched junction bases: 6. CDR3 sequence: CASSTQGGRQFF. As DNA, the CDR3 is TGTGCCAGCAGTACACAGGGGGGTAGGCAGTTCTTC.

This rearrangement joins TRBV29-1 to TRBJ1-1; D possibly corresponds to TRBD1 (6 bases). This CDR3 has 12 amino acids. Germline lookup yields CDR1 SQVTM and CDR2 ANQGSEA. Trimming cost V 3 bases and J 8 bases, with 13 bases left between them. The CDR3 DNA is TGCAGCGTTGACATCGGGGGGCGCGAAGCTTTCTTT. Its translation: CSVDIGGREAFF.

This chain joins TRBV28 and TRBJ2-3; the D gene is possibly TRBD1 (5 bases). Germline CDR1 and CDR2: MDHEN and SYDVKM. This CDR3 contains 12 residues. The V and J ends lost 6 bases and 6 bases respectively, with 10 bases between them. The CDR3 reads CASRSTGDTQYF. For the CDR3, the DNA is TGTGCCAGCAGGTCTACAGGTGATACGCAGTATTTT.

The CDR3 here is CASSSTVAGANTGELFF. The CDR3 DNA is TGCGCCAGCAGCTCCACCGTAGCGGGAGCGAACACCGGGGAGCTGTTTTTT. V usage is TRBV5-1 and J usage is TRBJ2-2, with 9 bases lining up with TRBD2. V dropped 3 bases and J dropped 0; count of bases not matched to a gene: 6. There are 17 residues in the CDR3. CDR1 and CDR2 from the germline V gene are SGHRS and YFSETQ.

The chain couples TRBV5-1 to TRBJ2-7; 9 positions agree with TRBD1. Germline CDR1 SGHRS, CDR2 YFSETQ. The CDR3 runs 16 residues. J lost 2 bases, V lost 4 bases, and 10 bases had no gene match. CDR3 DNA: TGCGCCAGCAGCCGTCAACAGGGGGCTAGGCCCTACGAGCAGTACTTC. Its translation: CASSRQQGARPYEQYF.

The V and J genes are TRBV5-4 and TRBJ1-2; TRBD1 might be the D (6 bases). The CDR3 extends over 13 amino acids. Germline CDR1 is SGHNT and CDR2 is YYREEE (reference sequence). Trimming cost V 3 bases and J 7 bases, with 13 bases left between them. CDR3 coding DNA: TGTGCCAGCAGCTCTCAGGGAGGGGGTGGCTACACCTTC. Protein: CASSSQGGGGYTF.

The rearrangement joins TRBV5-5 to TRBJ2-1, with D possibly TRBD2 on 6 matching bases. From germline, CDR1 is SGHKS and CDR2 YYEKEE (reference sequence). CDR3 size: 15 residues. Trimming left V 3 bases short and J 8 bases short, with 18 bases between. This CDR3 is CASSSRGISGDEQFF. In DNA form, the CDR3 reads TGTGCCAGCAGCTCCCGCGGGATCTCAGGCGATGAGCAGTTCTTC.

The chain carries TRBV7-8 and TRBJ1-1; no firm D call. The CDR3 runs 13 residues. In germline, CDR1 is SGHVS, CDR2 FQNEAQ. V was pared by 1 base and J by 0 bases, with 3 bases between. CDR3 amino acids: CASSLVVNTEAFF. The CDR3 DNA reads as TGTGCCAGCAGCTTAGTAGTGAACACTGAAGCTTTCTTT.

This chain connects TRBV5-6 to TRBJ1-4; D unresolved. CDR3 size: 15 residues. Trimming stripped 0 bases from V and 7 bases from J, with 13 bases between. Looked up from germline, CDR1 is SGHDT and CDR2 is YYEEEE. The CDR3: CASSLGEQVTEKLFF. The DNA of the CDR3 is TGTGCCAGCAGCTTGGGAGAGCAGGTGACTGAAAAACTGTTTTTT.

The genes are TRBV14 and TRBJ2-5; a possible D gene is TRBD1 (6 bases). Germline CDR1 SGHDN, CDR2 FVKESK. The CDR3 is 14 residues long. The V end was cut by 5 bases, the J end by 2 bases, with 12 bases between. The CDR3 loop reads CASSSLTGQETQYF. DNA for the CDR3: TGTGCCAGCAGCTCATTAACAGGGCAAGAGACCCAGTACTTC. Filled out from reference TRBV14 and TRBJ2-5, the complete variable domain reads EAGVTQFPSHSVIEKGQTVTLRCDPISGHDNLYWYRRVMGKEIKFLLHFVKESKQDESGMPNNRFLAERTGGTYSTLKVQPAELEDSGVYFCASSSLTGQETQYFGPGTRLLVL.

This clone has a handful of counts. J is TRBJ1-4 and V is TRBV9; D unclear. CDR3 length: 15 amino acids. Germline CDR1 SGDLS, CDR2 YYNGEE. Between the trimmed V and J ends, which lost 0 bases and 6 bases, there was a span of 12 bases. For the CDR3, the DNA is TGTGCCAGCAGCGTAGGGGCAGCAGGTTATGAAAAACTGTTTTTT. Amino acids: CASSVGAAGYEKLFF. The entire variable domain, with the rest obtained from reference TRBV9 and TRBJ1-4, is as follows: DSGVTQTPKHLITATGQRVTLRCSPRSGDLSVYWYQQSLDQGLQFLIQYYNGEERAKGNILERFSAQQFPDLHSELNLSSLELGDSALYFCASSVGAAGYEKLFFGSGTQLSVL.

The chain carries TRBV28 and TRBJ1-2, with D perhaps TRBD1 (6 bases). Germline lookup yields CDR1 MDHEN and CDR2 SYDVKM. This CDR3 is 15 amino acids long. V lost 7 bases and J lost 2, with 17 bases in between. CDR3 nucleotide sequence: TGTGCCAGCACCTCGGGGGGCGGAGGCAACTATGGCTACACCTTC. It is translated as CASTSGGGGNYGYTF.

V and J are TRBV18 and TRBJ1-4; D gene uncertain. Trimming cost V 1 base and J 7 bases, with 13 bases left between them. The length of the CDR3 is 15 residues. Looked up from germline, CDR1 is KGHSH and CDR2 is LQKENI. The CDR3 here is CASSPQPPEGEKLFF. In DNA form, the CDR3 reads TGTGCCAGCTCACCACAGCCACCCGAGGGTGAAAAACTGTTTTTT.

CDR3 loop: CASSLPRQGHQPQHF. CDR3 DNA sequence: TGTGCCAGCAGTTTGCCCCGACAGGGACATCAGCCCCAGCATTTT. J is TRBJ1-5 and V is TRBV28; TRBD1 matches at 7 bases. Germline CDR1 MDHEN, CDR2 SYDVKM. This CDR3 comprises 15 residues. V dropped 3 bases and J dropped 5; count of bases not matched to a gene: 7.

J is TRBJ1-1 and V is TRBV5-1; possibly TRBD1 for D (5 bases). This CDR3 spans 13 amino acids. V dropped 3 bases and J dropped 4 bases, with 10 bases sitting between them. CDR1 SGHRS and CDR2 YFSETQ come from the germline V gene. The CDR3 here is CASSYGGSTEAFF. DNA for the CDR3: TGCGCCAGCAGCTATGGGGGGAGCACTGAAGCTTTCTTT.

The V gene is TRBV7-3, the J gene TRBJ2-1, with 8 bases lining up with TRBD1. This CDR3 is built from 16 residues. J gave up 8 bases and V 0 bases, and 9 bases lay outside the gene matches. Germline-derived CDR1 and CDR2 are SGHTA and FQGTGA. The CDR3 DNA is TGTGCCAGCAGCTTAACCACAGGGGGGATAGGGGATGAGCAGTTCTTC. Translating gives CASSLTTGGIGDEQFF.

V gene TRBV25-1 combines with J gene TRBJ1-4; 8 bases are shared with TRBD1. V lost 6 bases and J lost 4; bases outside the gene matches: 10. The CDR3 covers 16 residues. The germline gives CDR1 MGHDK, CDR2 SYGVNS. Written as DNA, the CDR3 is TGTGCCAGCAGCGGACAGGGTAGCCGGGGTAATGAAAAACTGTTTTTT. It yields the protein CASSGQGSRGNEKLFF.

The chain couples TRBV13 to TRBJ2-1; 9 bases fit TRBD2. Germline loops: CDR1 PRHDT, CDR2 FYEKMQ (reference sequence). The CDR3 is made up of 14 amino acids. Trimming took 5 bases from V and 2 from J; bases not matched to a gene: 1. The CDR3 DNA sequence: TGTGCCAGCAGCCCTAGCGGGACCTACAATGAGCAGTTCTTC. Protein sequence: CASSPSGTYNEQFF.

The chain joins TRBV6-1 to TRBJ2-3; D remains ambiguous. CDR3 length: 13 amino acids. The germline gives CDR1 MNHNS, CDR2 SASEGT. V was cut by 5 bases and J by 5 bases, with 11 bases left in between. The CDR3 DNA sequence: TGTGCCAGCAGTACCTCCGAGGTAGATACGCAGTATTTT. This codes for CASSTSEVDTQYF.

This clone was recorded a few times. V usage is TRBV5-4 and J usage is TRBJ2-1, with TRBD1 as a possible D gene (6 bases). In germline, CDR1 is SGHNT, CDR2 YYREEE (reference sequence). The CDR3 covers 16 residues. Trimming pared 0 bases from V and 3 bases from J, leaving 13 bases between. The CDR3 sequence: CASSLEGGLIYNEQFF. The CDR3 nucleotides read TGTGCCAGCAGCTTGGAAGGGGGTTTAATCTACAATGAGCAGTTCTTC. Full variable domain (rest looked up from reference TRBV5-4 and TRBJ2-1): ETGVTQSPTHLIKTRGQQVTLRCSSQSGHNTVSWYQQALGQGPQFIFQYYREEENGRGNFPPRFSGLQFPNYSSELNVNALELDDSALYLCASSLEGGLIYNEQFFGPGTRLTVL.